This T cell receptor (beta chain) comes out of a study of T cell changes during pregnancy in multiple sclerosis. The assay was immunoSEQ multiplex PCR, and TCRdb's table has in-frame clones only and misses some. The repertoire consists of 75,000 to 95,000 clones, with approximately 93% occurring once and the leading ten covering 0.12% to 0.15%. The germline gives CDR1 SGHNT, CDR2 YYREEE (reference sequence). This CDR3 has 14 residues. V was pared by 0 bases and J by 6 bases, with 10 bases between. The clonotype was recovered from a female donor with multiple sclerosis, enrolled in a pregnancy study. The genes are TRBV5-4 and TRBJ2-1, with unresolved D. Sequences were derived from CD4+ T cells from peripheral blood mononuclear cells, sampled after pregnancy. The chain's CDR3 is CASSLEAESNEQFF. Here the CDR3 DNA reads TGTGCCAGCAGCTTGGAGGCGGAGTCCAATGAGCAGTTCTTC.